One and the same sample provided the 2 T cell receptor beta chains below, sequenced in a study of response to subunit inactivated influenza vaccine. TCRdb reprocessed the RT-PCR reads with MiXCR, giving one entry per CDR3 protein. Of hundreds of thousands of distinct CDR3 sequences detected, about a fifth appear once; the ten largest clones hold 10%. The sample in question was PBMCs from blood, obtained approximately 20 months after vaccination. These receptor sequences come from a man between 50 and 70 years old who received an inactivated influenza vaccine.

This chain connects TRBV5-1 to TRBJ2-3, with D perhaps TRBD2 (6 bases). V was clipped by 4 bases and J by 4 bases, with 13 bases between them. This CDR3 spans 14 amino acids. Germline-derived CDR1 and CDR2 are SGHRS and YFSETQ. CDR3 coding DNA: TGCGCCAGCAGCCGAGAACTAGCCTCAGATACGCAGTATTTT. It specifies CASSRELASDTQYF.

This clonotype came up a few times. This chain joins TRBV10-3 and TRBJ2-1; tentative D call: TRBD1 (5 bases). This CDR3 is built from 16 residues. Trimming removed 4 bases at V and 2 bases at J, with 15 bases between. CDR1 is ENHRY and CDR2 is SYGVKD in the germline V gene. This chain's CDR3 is CAISVQAGPTYNEQFF. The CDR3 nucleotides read TGTGCCATCAGTGTTCAGGCAGGGCCGACCTACAATGAGCAGTTCTTC.